This record concerns one T cell receptor (beta chain) sequence. Some clones are missing from TCRdb's copy, which holds only in-frame ones; the method was immunoSEQ multiplex PCR. The table shows several thousand clones, with approximately 93% occurring only once. Blood CD4+ CD25-high CD127-low regulatory T cells supplied the genomic DNA template. These data belong to a study of regulatory and conventional T cells in RAG deficiency. Germline lookup yields CDR1 SGHAT and CDR2 FQNNGV. V was shortened by 3 bases and J by 5 bases, with 10 bases between the two germline ends. The CDR3 consists of 13 residues. The same specimen was also included in a second study, on regulatory T cells. As that report states: The PCR used 52 TRBV and 13 TRBJ primers.

The chain uses TRBV11-2 and TRBJ2-5; maybe TRBD1 (6 bases). Sequencing used CD127- CD25+ CD4+ Tregs sorted from blood. The receptor was derived from a human donor in good health. The CDR3 bases are TGTGCCAGCAGCTTCGGGACATTGGAGACCCAGTACTTC. Translating gives CASSFGTLETQYF.